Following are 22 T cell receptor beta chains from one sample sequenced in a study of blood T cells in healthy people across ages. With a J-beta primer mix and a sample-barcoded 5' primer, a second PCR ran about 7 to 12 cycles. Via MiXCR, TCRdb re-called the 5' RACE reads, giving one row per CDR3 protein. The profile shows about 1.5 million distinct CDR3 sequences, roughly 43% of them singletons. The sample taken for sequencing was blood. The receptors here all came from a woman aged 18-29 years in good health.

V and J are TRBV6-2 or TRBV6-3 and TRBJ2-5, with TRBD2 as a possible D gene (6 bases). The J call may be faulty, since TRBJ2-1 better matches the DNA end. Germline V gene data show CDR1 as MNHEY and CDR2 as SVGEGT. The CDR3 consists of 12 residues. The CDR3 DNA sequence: TGTGCCACCGGGTCGTGGGAGGAGACCCAGTTCTTC. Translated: CATGSWEETQFF.

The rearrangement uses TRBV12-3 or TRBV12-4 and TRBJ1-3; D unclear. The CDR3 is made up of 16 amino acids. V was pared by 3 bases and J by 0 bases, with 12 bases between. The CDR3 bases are TGTGCCAGCAGTTTTCTGAGGTCGAGCTCTGGAAACACCATATATTTT. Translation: CASSFLRSSSGNTIYF.

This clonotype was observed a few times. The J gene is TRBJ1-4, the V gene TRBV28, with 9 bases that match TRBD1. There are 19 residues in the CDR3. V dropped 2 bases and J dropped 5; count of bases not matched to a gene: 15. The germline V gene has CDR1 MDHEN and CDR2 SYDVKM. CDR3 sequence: CASSLPRTGATTLNEKLFF. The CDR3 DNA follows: TGTGCCAGCAGTTTACCCCGGACAGGGGCGACCACTTTGAATGAAAAACTGTTTTTT.

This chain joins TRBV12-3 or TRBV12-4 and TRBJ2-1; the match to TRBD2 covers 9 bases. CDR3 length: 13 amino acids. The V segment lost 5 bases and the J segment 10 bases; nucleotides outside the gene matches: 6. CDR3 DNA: TGTGCCAGCAGTCTCCTGACTAGCGGCGAGCAGTTCTTC. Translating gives CASSLLTSGEQFF.

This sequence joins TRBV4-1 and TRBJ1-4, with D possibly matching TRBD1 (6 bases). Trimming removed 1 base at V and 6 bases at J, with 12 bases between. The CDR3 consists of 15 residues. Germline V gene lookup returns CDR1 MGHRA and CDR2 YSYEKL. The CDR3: CASSQVTRGDEKLFF. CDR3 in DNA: TGCGCCAGCAGCCAAGTTACCAGGGGAGATGAAAAACTGTTTTTT.

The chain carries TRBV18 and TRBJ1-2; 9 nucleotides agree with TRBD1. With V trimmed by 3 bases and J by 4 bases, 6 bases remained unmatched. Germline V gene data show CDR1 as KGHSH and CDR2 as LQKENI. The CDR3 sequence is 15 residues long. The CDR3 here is CASSPGQGSLYGYTF. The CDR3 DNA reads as TGTGCCAGCTCACCGGGACAGGGTTCCCTCTATGGCTACACCTTC.

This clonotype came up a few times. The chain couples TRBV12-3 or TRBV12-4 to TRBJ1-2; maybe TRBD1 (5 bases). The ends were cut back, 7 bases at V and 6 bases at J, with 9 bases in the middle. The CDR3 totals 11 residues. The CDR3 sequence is CASKVGDGYTF. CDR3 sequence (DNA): TGTGCCAGCAAAGTAGGGGATGGCTACACCTTC.

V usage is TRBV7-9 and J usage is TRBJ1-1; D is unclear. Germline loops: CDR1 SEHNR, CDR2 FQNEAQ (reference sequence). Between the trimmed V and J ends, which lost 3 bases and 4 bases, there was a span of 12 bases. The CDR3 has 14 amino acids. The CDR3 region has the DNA TGTGCCAGCAGCTTCCACAGTACGGGCACTGAAGCTTTCTTT. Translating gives CASSFHSTGTEAFF.

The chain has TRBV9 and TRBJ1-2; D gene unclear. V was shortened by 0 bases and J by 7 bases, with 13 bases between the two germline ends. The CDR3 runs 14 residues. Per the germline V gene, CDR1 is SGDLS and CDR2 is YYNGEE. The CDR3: CASSVAVSNAGYTF. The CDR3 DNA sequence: TGTGCCAGCAGCGTAGCTGTCAGTAATGCTGGCTACACCTTC. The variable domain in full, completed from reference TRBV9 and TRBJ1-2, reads DSGVTQTPKHLITATGQRVTLRCSPRSGDLSVYWYQQSLDQGLQFLIQYYNGEERAKGNILERFSAQQFPDLHSELNLSSLELGDSALYFCASSVAVSNAGYTFGSGTRLTVV.

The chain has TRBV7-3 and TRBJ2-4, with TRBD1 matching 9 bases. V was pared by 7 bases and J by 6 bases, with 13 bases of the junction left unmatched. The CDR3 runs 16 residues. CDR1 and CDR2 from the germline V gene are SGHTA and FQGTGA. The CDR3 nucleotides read TGTGCCAGCACGCTTAGTAGGACAGGGGACGGAAACATTCAGTACTTC. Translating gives CASTLSRTGDGNIQYF.

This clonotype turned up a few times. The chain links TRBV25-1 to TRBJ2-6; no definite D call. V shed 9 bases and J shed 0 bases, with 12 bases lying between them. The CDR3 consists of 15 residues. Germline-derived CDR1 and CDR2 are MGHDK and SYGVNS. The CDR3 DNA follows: TGTGCCAGATTTGGACGGAGCTCTGGGGCCAACGTCCTGACTTTC. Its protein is CARFGRSSGANVLTF. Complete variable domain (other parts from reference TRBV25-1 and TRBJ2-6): EADIYQTPRYLVIGTGKKITLECSQTMGHDKMYWYQQDPGMELHLIHYSYGVNSTEKGDLSSESTVSRIRTEHFPLTLESARPSHTSQYLCARFGRSSGANVLTFGAGSRLTVL.

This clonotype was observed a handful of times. CDR3 region: CASSNPGTGGYNEQFF. The DNA for the CDR3 is TGTGCCAGCAGCAACCCCGGGACAGGGGGCTACAATGAGCAGTTCTTC. The chain is built from TRBV7-2 and TRBJ2-1; 11 positions match TRBD1. J was trimmed by 3 bases and V by 5 bases; bases with no gene match: 6. The germline CDR1 and CDR2 sequences are SGHTA and FQGNSA. The CDR3 sequence is 16 residues long.

The CDR3 DNA follows: TGTGCCAGCAGCTTCCCGGACAGCCACTACGAGCAGTACTTC. Translating it yields CASSFPDSHYEQYF. The chain links TRBV7-2 to TRBJ2-7, with D possibly matching TRBD1 (6 bases). CDR1 SGHTA and CDR2 FQGNSA come from the germline V gene. CDR3 length: 14 residues. The V gene lost 3 bases and the J gene lost 3 bases, with 12 bases spanning the gap.

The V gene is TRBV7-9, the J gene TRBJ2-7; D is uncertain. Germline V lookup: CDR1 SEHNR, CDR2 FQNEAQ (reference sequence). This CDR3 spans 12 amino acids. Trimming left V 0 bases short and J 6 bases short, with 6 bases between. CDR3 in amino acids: CASSLAPGEQYF. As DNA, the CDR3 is TGTGCCAGCAGCTTAGCCCCGGGCGAGCAGTACTTC.

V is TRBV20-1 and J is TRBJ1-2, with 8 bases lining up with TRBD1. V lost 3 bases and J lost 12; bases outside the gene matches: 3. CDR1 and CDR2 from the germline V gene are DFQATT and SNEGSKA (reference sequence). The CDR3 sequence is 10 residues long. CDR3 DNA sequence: TGCAGTGCTAGCGGACAGGGTGACACCTTC. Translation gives CSASGQGDTF.

The CDR3 region has the DNA TGTGCCAGCAGTCATCCTCCGGGACTAGCGGGACGCCGTGATACGCAGTATTTT. It specifies CASSHPPGLAGRRDTQYF. The chain links TRBV28 to TRBJ2-3; 13 nucleotides agree with TRBD2. CDR1 is MDHEN, CDR2 SYDVKM, per germline. The CDR3 totals 18 residues. Losses at the gene ends were 5 bases for V and 6 bases for J; bases not matched to a gene: 14.

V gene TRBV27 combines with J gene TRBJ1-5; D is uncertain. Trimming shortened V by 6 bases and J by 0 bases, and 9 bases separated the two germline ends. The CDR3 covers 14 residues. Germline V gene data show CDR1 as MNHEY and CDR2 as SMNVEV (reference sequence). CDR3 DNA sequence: TGTGCCAGCAGAAGGGAGTTTAGCAATCAGCCCCAGCATTTT. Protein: CASRREFSNQPQHF.

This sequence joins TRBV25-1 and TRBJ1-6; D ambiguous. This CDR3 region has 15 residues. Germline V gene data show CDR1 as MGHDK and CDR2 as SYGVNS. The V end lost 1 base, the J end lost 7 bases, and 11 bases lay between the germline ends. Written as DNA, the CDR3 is TGTGCCAGCAGTGAATTCGGCAGAACCAATTCACCCCTCCACTTT. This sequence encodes CASSEFGRTNSPLHF.

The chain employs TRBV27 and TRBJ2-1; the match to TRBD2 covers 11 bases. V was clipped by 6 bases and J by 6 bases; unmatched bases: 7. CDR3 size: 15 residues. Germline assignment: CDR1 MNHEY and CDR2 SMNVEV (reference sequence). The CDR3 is CASSNIAGGGNEQFF. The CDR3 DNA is TGTGCCAGCAGCAACATAGCGGGAGGGGGCAATGAGCAGTTCTTC.

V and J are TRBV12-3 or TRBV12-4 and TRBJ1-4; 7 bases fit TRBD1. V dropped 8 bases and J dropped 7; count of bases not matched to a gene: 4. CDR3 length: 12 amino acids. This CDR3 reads CASRTGGEKLFF. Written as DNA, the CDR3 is TGTGCCAGCCGGACAGGAGGTGAAAAACTGTTTTTT.

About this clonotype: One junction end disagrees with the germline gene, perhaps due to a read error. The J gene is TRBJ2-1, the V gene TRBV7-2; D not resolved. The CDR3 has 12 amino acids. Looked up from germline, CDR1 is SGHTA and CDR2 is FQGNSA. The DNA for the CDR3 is TGTGCCAGCAACTTATTTCTCAATGAGCAGTTCTTC. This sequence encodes CASNLFLNEQFF.

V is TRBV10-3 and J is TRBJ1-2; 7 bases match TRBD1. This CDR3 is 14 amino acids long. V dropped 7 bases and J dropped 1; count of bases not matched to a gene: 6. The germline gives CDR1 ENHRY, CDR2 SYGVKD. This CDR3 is CAIKGAGFNYGYTF. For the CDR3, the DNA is TGTGCCATCAAGGGGGCAGGATTTAACTATGGCTACACCTTC.